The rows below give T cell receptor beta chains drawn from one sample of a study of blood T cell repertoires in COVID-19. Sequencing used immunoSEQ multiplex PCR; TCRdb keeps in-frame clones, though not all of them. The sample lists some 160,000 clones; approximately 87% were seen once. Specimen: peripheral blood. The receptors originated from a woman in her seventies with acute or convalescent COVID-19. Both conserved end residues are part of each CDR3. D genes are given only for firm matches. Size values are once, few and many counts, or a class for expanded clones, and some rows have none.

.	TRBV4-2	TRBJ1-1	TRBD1	TGTGCCAGCAGCCAAGTTGACAGGGTGAACACTGAAGCTTTCTTT	CASSQVDRVNTEAFF
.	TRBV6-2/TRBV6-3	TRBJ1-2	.	TGTGCCAGCAGTTATCCAGGGGTTTCCACCTTC	CASSYPGVSTF
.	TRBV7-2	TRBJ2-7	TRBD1	TGTGCCAGCAGCCCGAGACAGGGGGGGGCCTACGAGCAGTACTTC	CASSPRQGGAYEQYF
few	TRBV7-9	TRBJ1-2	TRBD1	TGTGCCAGCAGCCCTCTGGAAGGGGGCGCAAGCTATGGCTACACCTTC	CASSPLEGGASYGYTF
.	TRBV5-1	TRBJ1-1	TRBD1	TGCGCCAGCAGTCCGACAGGGGCAAACACTGAAGCTTTCTTT	CASSPTGANTEAFF
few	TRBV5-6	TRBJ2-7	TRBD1	TGTGCCAGCAGCTCCTACGGACAGGGGGCAAACGAGCAGTACTTC	CASSSYGQGANEQYF
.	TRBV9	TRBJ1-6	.	TGTGCCAGCAGCGTAGGCCAGGTCGGGGTTTCACCCCTCCACTTT	CASSVGQVGVSPLHF
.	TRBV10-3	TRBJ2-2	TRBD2	TGTGCCATCAGTGAGTCGGGAGGGACGAACACCGGGGAGCTGTTTTTT	CAISESGGTNTGELFF
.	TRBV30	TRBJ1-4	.	TGTGCCTGGAGTCACAGGGTAACTAATGAAAAACTGTTTTTT	CAWSHRVTNEKLFF
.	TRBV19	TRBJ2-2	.	TGTGCCAGTACCATCGGAGGGACCTACACCGGGGAGCTGTTTTTT	CASTIGGTYTGELFF
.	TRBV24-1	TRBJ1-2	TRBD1	TGTGCCACCAGTGATTTTTCCCGACAGGGCGGCTACACCTTC	CATSDFSRQGGYTF
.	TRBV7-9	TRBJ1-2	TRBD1	TGTGCCAGCAGCTCATATCCGGGACAGGTTGCCTATGGCTACACCTTC	CASSSYPGQVAYGYTF
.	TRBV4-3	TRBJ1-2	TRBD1	TGCGCCAGCAGCCAAGAGACAGGGAACTATGGCTACACCTTC	CASSQETGNYGYTF
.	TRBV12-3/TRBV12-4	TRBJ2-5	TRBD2	TGTGCCAGCAGTTTCAGGGAGGGGGAGACCCAGTACTTC	CASSFREGETQYF
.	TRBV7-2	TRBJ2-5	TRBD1	TGTGCCAGCAGCCGCTGGGACAGGCCCCAAGAGACCCAGTACTTC	CASSRWDRPQETQYF
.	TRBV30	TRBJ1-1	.	TGTGCCTGCAGGGTCCTCCTTGAAGCTTTCTTT	CACRVLLEAFF
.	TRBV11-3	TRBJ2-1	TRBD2	TGTGCCAGCAGCCTTAGCGGGGGGTTGAATGAGCAGTTCTTC	CASSLSGGLNEQFF
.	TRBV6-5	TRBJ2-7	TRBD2	TGTGCCAGCAGGGACAGCGGGGGCCTCTCCTACGAGCAGTACTTC	CASRDSGGLSYEQYF
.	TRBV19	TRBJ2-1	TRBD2	TGTGCCAGTAGTATGCTAGCGGGAGGCAACTCCTACAATGAGCAGTTCTTC	CASSMLAGGNSYNEQFF
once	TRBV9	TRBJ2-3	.	TGTGCCAGCAGCGTTGAAAGAGCAGATACGCAGTATTTT	CASSVERADTQYF
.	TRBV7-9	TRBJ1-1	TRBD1	TGTGCCAGCAGCACAAAGGACAGGGACACTGAAGCTTTCTTT	CASSTKDRDTEAFF
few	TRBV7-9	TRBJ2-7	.	TGTGCCAGCAGCCCACCGGTTCTCTCCTACGAGCAGTACTTC	CASSPPVLSYEQYF
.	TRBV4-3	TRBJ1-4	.	TGCGCCAGCAGCCAGGGGGGGGGCCCGAATGAAAAACTGTTTTTT	CASSQGGGPNEKLFF
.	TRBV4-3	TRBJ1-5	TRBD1	TGCGCCAGCAGCCTGGACAGGGTTGGCAATCAGCCCCAGCATTTT	CASSLDRVGNQPQHF